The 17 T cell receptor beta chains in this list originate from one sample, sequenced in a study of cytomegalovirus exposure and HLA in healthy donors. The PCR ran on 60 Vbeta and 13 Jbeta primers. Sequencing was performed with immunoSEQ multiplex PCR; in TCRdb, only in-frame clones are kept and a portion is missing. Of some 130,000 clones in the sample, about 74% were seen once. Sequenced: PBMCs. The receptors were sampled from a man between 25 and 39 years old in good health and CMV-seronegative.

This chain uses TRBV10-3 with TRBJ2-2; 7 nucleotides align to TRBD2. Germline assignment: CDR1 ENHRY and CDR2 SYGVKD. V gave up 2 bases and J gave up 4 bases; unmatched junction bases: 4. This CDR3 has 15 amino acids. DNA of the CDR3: TGTGCCATCAGTGAGCCGGGACTAACCACCGGGGAGCTGTTTTTT. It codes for CAISEPGLTTGELFF.

CDR3 coding DNA: TGTGCCAGCAGCCGCAGACTAGCGGAACGCACAGATACGCAGTATTTT. Protein sequence: CASSRRLAERTDTQYF. The chain has TRBV4-2 and TRBJ2-3, with 9 bases fitting TRBD2. This CDR3 has 16 residues. V shed 4 bases, J shed 1 base, and the junction held 6 bases outside the gene matches. Germline V lookup: CDR1 LGHNA, CDR2 YNFKEQ.

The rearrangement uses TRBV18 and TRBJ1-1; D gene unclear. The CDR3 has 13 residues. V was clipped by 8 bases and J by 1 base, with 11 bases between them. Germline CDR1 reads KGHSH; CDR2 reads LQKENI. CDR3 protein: CASLAVWNTEAFF. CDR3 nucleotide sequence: TGTGCCAGCCTCGCAGTATGGAACACTGAAGCTTTCTTT.

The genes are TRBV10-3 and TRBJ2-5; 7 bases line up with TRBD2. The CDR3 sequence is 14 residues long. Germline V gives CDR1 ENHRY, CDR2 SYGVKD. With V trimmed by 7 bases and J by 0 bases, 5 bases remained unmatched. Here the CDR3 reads CAIKEAGYQETQYF. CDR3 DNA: TGTGCCATCAAGGAAGCGGGATACCAAGAGACCCAGTACTTC.

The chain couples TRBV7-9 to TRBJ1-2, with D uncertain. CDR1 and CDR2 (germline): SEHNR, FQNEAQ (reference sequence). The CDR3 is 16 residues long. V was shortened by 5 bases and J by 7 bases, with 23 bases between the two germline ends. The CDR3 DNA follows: TGTGCCAGCAGCCATAGTCCCCGGGAAATAAGAGGTGGCTACACCTTC. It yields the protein CASSHSPREIRGGYTF.

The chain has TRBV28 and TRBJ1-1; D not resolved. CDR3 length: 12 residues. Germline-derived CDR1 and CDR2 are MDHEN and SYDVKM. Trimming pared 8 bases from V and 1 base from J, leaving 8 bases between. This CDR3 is CASGRANTEAFF. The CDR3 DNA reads TGTGCCAGCGGGCGGGCGAACACTGAAGCTTTCTTT.

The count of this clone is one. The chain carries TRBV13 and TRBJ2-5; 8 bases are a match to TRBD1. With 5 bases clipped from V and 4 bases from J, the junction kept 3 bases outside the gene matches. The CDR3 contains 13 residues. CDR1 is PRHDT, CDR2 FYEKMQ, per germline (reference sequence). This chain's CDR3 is CASSKTGVETQYF. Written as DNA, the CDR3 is TGTGCCAGCAGCAAGACAGGGGTAGAGACCCAGTACTTC.

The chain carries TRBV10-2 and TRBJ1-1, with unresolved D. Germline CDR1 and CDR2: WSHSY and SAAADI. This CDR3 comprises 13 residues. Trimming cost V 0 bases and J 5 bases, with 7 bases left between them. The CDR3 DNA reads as TGCGCCAGCAGTGAGTCTGAGGTGACTGAAGCTTTCTTT. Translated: CASSESEVTEAFF.

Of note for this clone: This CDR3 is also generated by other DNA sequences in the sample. The CDR3 here is CASSLAVEQFF. The CDR3 DNA is TGTGCCAGCAGCTTGGCGGTTGAGCAGTTCTTC. This chain uses TRBV5-6 with TRBJ2-1; no clear D. The CDR3 loop spans 11 amino acids. Germline CDR1 and CDR2: SGHDT and YYEEEE. V lost 0 bases and J lost 9, with 4 bases in between.

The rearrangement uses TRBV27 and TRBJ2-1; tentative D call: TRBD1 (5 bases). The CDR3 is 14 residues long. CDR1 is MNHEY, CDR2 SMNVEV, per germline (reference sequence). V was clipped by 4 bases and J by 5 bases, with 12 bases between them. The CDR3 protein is CASSSPGRDNEQFF. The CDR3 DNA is TGTGCCAGCAGTTCCCCCGGCAGGGACAATGAGCAGTTCTTC.

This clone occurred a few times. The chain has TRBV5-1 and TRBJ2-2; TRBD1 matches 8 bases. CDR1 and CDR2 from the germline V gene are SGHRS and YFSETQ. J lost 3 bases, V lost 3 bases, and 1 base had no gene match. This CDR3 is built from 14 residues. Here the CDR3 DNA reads TGCGCCAGCAGCTCGGGACAGGACACCGGGGAGCTGTTTTTT. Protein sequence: CASSSGQDTGELFF.

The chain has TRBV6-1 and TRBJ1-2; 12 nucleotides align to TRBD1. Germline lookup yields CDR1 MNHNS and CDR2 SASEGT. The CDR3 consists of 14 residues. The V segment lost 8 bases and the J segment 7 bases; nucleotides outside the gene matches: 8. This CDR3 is CASLPGQGAFGYTF. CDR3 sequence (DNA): TGTGCCAGCCTACCGGGACAGGGGGCTTTTGGCTACACCTTC.

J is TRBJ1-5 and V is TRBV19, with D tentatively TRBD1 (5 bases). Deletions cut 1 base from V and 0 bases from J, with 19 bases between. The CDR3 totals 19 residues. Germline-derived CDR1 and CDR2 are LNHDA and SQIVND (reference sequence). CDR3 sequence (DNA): TGTGCCAGTAGTATAGTTGGGGCTTTTGGGGTTTATAGCAATCAGCCCCAGCATTTT. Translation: CASSIVGAFGVYSNQPQHF.

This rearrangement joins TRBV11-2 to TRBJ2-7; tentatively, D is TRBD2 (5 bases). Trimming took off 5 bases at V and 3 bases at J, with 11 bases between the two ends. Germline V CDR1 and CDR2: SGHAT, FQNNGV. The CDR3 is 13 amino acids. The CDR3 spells CASSPGWGYEQYF. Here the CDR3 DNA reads TGTGCCAGCAGCCCGGGGTGGGGCTACGAGCAGTACTTC.

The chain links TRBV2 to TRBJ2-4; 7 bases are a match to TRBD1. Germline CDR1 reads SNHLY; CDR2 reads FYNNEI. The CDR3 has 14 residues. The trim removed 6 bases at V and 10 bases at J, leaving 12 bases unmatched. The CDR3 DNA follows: TGTGCCAGCAGCGAAACAGGGGTGCCGGGGATTCAGTACTTC. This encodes CASSETGVPGIQYF.

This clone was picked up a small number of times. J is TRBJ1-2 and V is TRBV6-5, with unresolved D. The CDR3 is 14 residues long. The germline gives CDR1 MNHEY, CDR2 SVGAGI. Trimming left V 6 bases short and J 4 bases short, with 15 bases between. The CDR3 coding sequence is TGTGCCAGCAGAAACGGACTGGCGACCTATGGCTACACCTTC. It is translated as CASRNGLATYGYTF.

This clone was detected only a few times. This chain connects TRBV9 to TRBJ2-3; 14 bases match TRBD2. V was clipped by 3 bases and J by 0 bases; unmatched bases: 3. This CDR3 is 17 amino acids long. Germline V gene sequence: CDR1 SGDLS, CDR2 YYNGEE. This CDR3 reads CASSDGTSGGSTDTQYF. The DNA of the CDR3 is TGTGCCAGCAGCGACGGGACTAGCGGGGGTAGCACAGATACGCAGTATTTT.